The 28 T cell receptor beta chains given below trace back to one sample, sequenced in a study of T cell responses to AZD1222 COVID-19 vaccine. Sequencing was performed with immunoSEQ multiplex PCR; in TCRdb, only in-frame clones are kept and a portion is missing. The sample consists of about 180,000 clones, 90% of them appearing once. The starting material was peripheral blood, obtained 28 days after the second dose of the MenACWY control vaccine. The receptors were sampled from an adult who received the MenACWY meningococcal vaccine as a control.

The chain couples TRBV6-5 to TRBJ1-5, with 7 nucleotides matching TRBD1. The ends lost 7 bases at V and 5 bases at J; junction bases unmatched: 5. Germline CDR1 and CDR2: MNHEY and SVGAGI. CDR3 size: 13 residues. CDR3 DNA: TGTGCCAGCACCGACAGGGAGTATCAGCCCCAGCATTTT. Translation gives CASTDREYQPQHF.

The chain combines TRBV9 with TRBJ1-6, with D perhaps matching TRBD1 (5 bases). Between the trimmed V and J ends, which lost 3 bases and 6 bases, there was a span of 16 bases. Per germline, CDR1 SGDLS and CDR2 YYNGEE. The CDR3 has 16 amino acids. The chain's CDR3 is CASSAYRDVGNSPLHF. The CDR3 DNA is TGTGCCAGCAGCGCGTACCGGGACGTCGGTAATTCACCCCTCCACTTT.

The CDR3 DNA follows: TGTGCCAGCAGTCCCCCAGGGGGGACAGGGAGTGAAAAACTGTTTTTT. Translated: CASSPPGGTGSEKLFF. The chain is built from TRBV6-6 and TRBJ1-4, with 9 bases matching TRBD1. The CDR3 runs 16 residues. In germline, CDR1 is MNHNY, CDR2 SVGAGI (reference sequence). The V gene end was trimmed by 5 bases and the J gene end by 7 bases; junction bases not matched to a gene: 11.

CDR3 protein: CSASRPYSNQPQHF. CDR3 DNA: TGCAGTGCTAGTCGGCCGTATAGCAATCAGCCCCAGCATTTT. This chain uses TRBV20-1 with TRBJ1-5; unclear D gene. The CDR3 totals 14 residues. Trimming cost V 3 bases and J 0 bases, with 9 bases left between them. CDR1 and CDR2 from the germline V gene are DFQATT and SNEGSKA (reference sequence).

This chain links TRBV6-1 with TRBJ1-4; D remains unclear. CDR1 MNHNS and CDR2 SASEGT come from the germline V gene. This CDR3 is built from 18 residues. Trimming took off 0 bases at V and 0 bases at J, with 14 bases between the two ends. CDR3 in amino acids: CASSEAVSRPATNEKLFF. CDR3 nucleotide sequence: TGTGCCAGCAGTGAAGCAGTGAGCCGACCTGCAACTAATGAAAAACTGTTTTTT.

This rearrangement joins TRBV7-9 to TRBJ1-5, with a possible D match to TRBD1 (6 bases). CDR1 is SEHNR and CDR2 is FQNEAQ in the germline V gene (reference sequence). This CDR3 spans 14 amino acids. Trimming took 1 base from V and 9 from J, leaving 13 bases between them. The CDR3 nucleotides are TGTGCCAGCAGCTTAGGGGACATCCGAGGGCCCCAGCATTTT. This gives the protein CASSLGDIRGPQHF.

CDR3 region: CASSVQWEGTDEQFF. In DNA form, the CDR3 reads TGTGCCAGCAGCGTTCAGTGGGAGGGGACGGATGAGCAGTTCTTC. This chain links TRBV9 with TRBJ2-1; TRBD2 agrees at 7 bases. The CDR3 contains 15 residues. In germline, CDR1 is SGDLS, CDR2 YYNGEE. With V trimmed by 2 bases and J by 8 bases, 10 bases remained unmatched. Supplemented by reference TRBV9 and TRBJ2-1, the full variable domain reads DSGVTQTPKHLITATGQRVTLRCSPRSGDLSVYWYQQSLDQGLQFLIQYYNGEERAKGNILERFSAQQFPDLHSELNLSSLELGDSALYFCASSVQWEGTDEQFFGPGTRLTVL.

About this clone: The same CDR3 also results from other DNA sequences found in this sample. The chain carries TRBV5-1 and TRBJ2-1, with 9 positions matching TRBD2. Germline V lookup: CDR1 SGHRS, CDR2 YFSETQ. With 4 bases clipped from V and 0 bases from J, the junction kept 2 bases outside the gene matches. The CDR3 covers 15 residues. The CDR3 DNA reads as TGCGCCAGCAGCCAGACTAGCGGCTCCTACAATGAGCAGTTCTTC. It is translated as CASSQTSGSYNEQFF. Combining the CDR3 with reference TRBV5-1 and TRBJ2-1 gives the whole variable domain KAGVTQTPRYLIKTRGQQVTLSCSPISGHRSVSWYQQTPGQGLQFLFEYFSETQRNKGNFPGRFSGRQFSNSRSEMNVSTLELGDSALYLCASSQTSGSYNEQFFGPGTRLTVL.

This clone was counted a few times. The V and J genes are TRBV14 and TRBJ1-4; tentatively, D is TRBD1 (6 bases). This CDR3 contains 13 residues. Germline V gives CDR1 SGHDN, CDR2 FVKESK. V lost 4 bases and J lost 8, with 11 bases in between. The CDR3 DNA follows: TGTGCCAGCAGCCCTCGGACAGACGAAAAACTGTTTTTT. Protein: CASSPRTDEKLFF.

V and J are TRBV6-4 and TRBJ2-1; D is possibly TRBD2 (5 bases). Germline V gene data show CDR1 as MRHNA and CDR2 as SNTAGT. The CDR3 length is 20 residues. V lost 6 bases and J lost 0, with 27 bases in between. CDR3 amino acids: CASRTEVAVPILSSYNEQFF. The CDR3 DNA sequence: TGTGCCAGCAGGACGGAGGTAGCCGTTCCAATCTTGAGCTCCTACAATGAGCAGTTCTTC.

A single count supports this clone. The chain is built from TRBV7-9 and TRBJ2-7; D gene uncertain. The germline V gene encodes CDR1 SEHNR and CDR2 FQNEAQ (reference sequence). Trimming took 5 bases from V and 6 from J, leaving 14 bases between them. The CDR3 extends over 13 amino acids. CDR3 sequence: CASSPWTSIEQYF. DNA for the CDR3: TGTGCCAGCAGCCCCTGGACGTCCATCGAGCAGTACTTC.

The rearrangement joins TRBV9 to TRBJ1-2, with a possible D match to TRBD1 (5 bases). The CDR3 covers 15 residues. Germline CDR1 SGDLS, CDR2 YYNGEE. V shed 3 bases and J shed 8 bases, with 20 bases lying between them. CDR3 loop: CASSARDGHLGGYTF. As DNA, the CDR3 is TGTGCCAGCAGCGCCCGGGACGGACATCTCGGGGGCTACACCTTC.

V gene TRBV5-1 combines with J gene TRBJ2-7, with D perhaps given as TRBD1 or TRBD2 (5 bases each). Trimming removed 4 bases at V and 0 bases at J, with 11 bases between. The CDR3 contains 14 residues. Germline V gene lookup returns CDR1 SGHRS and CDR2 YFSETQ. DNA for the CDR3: TGCGCCAGCAGCCTACTAGACAGCTCCTACGAGCAGTACTTC. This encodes CASSLLDSSYEQYF.

This CDR3 reads CAWKGQGGGNTIYF. The CDR3 DNA follows: TGTGCCTGGAAGGGACAGGGCGGTGGAAACACCATATATTTT. The chain carries TRBV30 and TRBJ1-3; 9 nucleotides line up with TRBD1. The CDR3 loop spans 14 amino acids. J lost 3 bases, V lost 4 bases, and 4 bases had no gene match. The V gene's germline CDR1 is GTSNPN and CDR2 SVGIG (reference sequence).

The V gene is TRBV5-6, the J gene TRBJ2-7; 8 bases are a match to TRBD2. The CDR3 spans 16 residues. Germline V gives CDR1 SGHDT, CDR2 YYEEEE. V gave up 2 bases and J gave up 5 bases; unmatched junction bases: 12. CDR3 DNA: TGTGCCAGCAGCTTTAAGCGGGAGTCGCTGTCAGACGAGCAGTACTTC. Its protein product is CASSFKRESLSDEQYF.

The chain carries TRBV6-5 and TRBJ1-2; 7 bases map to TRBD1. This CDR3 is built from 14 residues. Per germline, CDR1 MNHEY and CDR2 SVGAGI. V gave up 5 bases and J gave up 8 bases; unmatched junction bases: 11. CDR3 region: CASSPPGQWQGYTF. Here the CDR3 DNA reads TGTGCCAGCAGTCCCCCGGGACAGTGGCAAGGCTACACCTTC.

The CDR3 nucleotides are TGCAGCGGGGCACAGGGGAACGAGCAGTACTTC. It translates to CSGAQGNEQYF. V and J are TRBV29-1 and TRBJ2-7; 7 bases align to TRBD1. After removal of 7 bases from V and 5 bases from J, the junction contained 5 bases not matched to a gene. This CDR3 spans 11 amino acids. Germline loops: CDR1 SQVTM, CDR2 ANQGSEA.

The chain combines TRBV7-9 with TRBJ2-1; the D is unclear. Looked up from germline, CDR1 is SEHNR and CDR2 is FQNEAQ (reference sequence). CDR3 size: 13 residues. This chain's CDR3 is CVFSGPLDNEQFF. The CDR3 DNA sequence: TGTGTATTTAGTGGGCCCCTGGACAATGAGCAGTTCTTC.

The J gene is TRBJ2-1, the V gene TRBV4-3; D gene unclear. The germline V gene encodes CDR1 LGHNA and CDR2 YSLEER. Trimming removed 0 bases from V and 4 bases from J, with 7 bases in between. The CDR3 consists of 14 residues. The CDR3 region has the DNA TGCGCCAGCAGCCAAGAGTTCCTTTACAATGAGCAGTTCTTC. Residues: CASSQEFLYNEQFF.

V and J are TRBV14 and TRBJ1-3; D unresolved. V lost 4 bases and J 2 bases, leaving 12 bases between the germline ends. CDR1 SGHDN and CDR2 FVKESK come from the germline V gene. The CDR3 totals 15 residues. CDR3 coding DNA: TGTGCCAGCAGCCCCAGAGACCCGACTGGAAACACCATATATTTT. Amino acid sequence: CASSPRDPTGNTIYF.

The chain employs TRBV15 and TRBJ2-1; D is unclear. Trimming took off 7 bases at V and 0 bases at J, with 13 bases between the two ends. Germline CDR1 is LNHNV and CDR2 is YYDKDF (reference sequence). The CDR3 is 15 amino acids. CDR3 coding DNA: TGTGCCACCACCAATGATGGGATCTCCTACAATGAGCAGTTCTTC. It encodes CATTNDGISYNEQFF.

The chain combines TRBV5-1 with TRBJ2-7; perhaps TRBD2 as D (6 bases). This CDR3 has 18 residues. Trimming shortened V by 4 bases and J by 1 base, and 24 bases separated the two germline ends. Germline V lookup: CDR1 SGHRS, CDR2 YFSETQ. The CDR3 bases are TGCGCCAGCAGCCCCCGAAAGGGCGGGGAGCAATTTTCCTACGAGCAGTACTTC. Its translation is CASSPRKGGEQFSYEQYF.

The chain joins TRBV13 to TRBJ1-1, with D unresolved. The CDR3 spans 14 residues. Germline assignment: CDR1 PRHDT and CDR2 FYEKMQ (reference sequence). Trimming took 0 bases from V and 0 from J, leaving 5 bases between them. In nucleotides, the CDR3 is TGTGCCAGCAGCTTAGGGGGCATGAACACTGAAGCTTTCTTT. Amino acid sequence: CASSLGGMNTEAFF.

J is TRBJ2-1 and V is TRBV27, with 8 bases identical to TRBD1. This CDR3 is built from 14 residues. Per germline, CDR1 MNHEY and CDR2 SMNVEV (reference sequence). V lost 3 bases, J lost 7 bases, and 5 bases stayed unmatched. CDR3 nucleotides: TGTGCCAGCAGTTTTGGAGACAGGGGTAATGAGCAGTTCTTC. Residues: CASSFGDRGNEQFF.

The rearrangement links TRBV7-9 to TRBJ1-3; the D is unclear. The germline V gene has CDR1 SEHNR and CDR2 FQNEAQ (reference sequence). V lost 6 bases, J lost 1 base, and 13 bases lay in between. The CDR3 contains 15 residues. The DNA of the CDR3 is TGTGCCAGCAGACCGCCGGGATCTTCTGGAAACACCATATATTTT. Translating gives CASRPPGSSGNTIYF.

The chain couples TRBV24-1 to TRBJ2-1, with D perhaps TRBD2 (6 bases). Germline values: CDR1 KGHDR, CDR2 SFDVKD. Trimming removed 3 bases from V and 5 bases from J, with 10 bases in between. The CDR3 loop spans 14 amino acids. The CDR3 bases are TGTGCCACCAGTGATCCGGGAGAAGACAATGAGCAGTTCTTC. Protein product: CATSDPGEDNEQFF.

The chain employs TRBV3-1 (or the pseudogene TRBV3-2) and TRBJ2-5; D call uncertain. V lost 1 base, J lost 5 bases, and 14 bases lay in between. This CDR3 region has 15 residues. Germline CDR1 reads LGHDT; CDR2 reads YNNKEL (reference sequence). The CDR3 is CASSQVNSESETQYF. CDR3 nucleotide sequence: TGTGCCAGCAGCCAAGTAAATTCAGAGTCGGAGACCCAGTACTTC.

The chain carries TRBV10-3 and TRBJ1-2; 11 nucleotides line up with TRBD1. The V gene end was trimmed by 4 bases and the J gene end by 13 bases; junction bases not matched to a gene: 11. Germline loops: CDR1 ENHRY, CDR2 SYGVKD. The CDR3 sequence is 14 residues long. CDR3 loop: CAISGPGQGVETTF. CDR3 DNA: TGTGCCATCAGTGGCCCGGGACAGGGGGTCGAGACCACCTTC.